The 32 T cell receptor beta chains below come from one sample, sequenced in a study of CXCR3-negative and CXCR3-positive naive CD8 T cells. The TRB libraries of cDNA were built by UMI-labeled 5' RACE. After re-calling the 5' RACE reads, TCRdb lists one entry per CDR3 protein, DNA absent. The listing records 50,000 to 65,000 distinct CDR3 sequences. Sequencing was done on a sample of naive CXCR3- CD8+ T cells from blood. Subset in this sample: CD45RO-CCR7+CD27+CD95- naive CD8+ T cells lacking CXCR3 (TNR3-). All receptors come from a human donor in good health. Some clones in this sample may be carry-over from other donors' samples.

The chain recombines TRBV29-1 with TRBJ2-5; TCRdb picks TRBD1, but there is no DNA to check that call. This CDR3 is 18 amino acids long. The germline V gene encodes CDR1 SQVTM and CDR2 ANQGSEA. CDR3 in amino acids: CSVAQRLRDREFQETQYF.

This chain joins TRBV12-3 or TRBV12-4 and TRBJ1-5. This CDR3 spans 13 amino acids. CDR3 sequence: CASKGVGTQPQHF.

The CDR3 sequence is CSVEFRGHYNEQFF. The chain has TRBV29-1 and TRBJ2-1; TCRdb lists TRBD1, though no DNA is available to test this call. Germline V CDR1 and CDR2: SQVTM, ANQGSEA. The CDR3 covers 14 residues.

The chain combines TRBV5-5 with TRBJ2-7. This CDR3 has 16 residues. From germline, CDR1 is SGHKS and CDR2 YYEKEE (reference sequence). The CDR3: CASSFGSGTSSYEQYF.

The chain couples TRBV6-2 or TRBV6-3 to TRBJ1-1; lacking DNA, the TRBD1 call made by TCRdb goes unchecked. Germline V gene lookup returns CDR1 MNHEY and CDR2 SVGEGT. This CDR3 has 13 residues. CDR3 region: CASSYPGGFEAFF.

The chain joins TRBV20-1 to TRBJ1-2; the TCRdb D gene call, TRBD1, has no DNA to confirm it. Germline lookup yields CDR1 DFQATT and CDR2 SNEGSKA (reference sequence). The CDR3 is made up of 14 amino acids. The CDR3 loop reads CSARERGTYYGYTF.

The CDR3 sequence: CASSDTGGRDEQFF. This sequence joins TRBV2 and TRBJ2-1; TCRdb's D call of TRBD2 is untestable without DNA. CDR3 length equals 14 residues. Germline assignment: CDR1 SNHLY and CDR2 FYNNEI.

V and J are TRBV29-1 and TRBJ1-1; there is no DNA to check the TCRdb D call of TRBD1. The CDR3 totals 12 residues. CDR1 and CDR2 (germline): SQVTM, ANQGSEA. The CDR3 protein is CSVEGTPGQGLF. The variable domain in full, completed from reference TRBV29-1 and TRBJ1-1, reads SAVISQKPSRDICQRGTSLTIQCQVDSQVTMMFWYRQQPGQSLTLIATANQGSEATYESGFVIDKFPISRPNLTFSTLTVSNMSPEDSSIYLCSVEGTPGQGLFGQGTRLTVV.

The rearrangement links TRBV5-5 to TRBJ2-1; TCRdb outputs TRBD2, but without DNA this stays unchecked. The germline gives CDR1 SGHKS, CDR2 YYEKEE (reference sequence). CDR3 size: 15 residues. The CDR3 loop reads CASSPLGVSYNEQFF.

The rearrangement joins TRBV7-2 to TRBJ2-7. Germline loops: CDR1 SGHTA, CDR2 FQGNSA. The CDR3 spans 12 residues. The CDR3 spells CASTDPGYEQYF. Variable domain in full (rest from reference TRBV7-2 and TRBJ2-7): GAGVSQSPSNKVTEKGKDVELRCDPISGHTALYWYRQSLGQGLEFLIYFQGNSAPDKSGLPSDRFSAERTGGSVSTLTIQRTQQEDSAVYLCASTDPGYEQYFGPGTRLTVT.

The chain employs TRBV25-1 and TRBJ2-7; TCRdb lists TRBD1, though no DNA is available to test this call. The CDR3 has 15 residues. The germline gives CDR1 MGHDK, CDR2 SYGVNS. CDR3 sequence: CASSELGTGFDEQYF.

The chain employs TRBV25-1 and TRBJ1-1. Germline V gives CDR1 MGHDK, CDR2 SYGVNS. The CDR3 totals 14 residues. CDR3 loop: CASSAAIRDTEAFF.

The V call is TRBV28, the J call TRBJ1-5. The CDR3 consists of 15 residues. Per the germline V gene, CDR1 is MDHEN and CDR2 is SYDVKM. The CDR3 reads CASSLSRVYLQPQHF.

This chain connects TRBV5-1 to TRBJ2-1; without DNA, the TCRdb call of TRBD2 cannot be checked. Germline assignment: CDR1 SGHRS and CDR2 YFSETQ. The CDR3 consists of 18 residues. Here the CDR3 reads CASSLGGLAASSYNEQFF. Based on the CDR3 plus reference TRBV5-1 and TRBJ2-1, the full variable domain is KAGVTQTPRYLIKTRGQQVTLSCSPISGHRSVSWYQQTPGQGLQFLFEYFSETQRNKGNFPGRFSGRQFSNSRSEMNVSTLELGDSALYLCASSLGGLAASSYNEQFFGPGTRLTVL.

This CDR3 is CASSVGAQGPGPYNEQFF. This sequence joins TRBV9 and TRBJ2-1; TCRdb reports TRBD1, a call that lacks DNA to check it against. Germline V gene lookup returns CDR1 SGDLS and CDR2 YYNGEE. CDR3 size: 18 residues.

V is TRBV5-1 and J is TRBJ2-7; TCRdb lists TRBD1, though no DNA is available to test this call. The CDR3 has 17 residues. Germline V CDR1 and CDR2: SGHRS, YFSETQ. The CDR3 loop is CASSLAGPGMGDYEQYF.

The chain couples TRBV6-2 or TRBV6-3 to TRBJ1-5; no DNA is available, so the TRBD1 call from TCRdb remains unchecked. This CDR3 contains 18 residues. The germline CDR1 and CDR2 sequences are MNHEY and SVGEGT. The CDR3 spells CASRRRVSGEYSNQPQHF.

V is TRBV20-1 and J is TRBJ2-7; absent DNA, TCRdb's TRBD1 call cannot be checked. The CDR3 extends over 13 amino acids. The germline gives CDR1 DFQATT, CDR2 SNEGSKA (reference sequence). This CDR3 reads CSAPDREGREQYF.

V gene TRBV19 combines with J gene TRBJ2-1; the D gene TCRdb calls, TRBD2, cannot be checked with no DNA. This CDR3 region has 16 residues. Looked up from germline, CDR1 is LNHDA and CDR2 is SQIVND (reference sequence). CDR3 loop: CASSFRAGDPYNEQFF.

The V gene is TRBV4-3, the J gene TRBJ2-2; TCRdb names TRBD1, which stays unverified in the absence of DNA. This CDR3 has 17 amino acids. Germline-derived CDR1 and CDR2 are LGHNA and YSLEER. CDR3: CASSLDRVEVNTGELFF.

The CDR3: CASIGGVVIGGDTQYF. The V call is TRBV5-5, the J call TRBJ2-3; the D call from TCRdb, TRBD1, cannot be confirmed without DNA. Germline CDR1 is SGHKS and CDR2 is YYEKEE (reference sequence). The CDR3 has 16 amino acids.

V usage is TRBV4-1 and J usage is TRBJ2-5; lacking DNA, the TRBD2 call made by TCRdb goes unchecked. Germline lookup yields CDR1 MGHRA and CDR2 YSYEKL. The CDR3 covers 15 residues. This CDR3 reads CASSQPGLAKETQYF.

The V gene is TRBV29-1, the J gene TRBJ2-7; TCRdb lists TRBD1, though no DNA is available to test this call. Germline CDR1 and CDR2: SQVTM and ANQGSEA. There are 12 residues in the CDR3. CDR3 protein: CSVFGTGYEQYF.

This chain connects TRBV20-1 to TRBJ2-1; the TCRdb D gene call, TRBD2, has no DNA to confirm it. Per the germline V gene, CDR1 is DFQATT and CDR2 is SNEGSKA (reference sequence). The CDR3 is made up of 19 amino acids. This CDR3 reads CSARDRLGVAGGVYNEQFF.

The chain has TRBV4-1 and TRBJ2-1. The germline CDR1 and CDR2 sequences are MGHRA and YSYEKL. The CDR3 is made up of 16 amino acids. The chain's CDR3 is CASSQDPWLPPFEQFF.

V usage is TRBV28 and J usage is TRBJ2-3; no DNA is available, so the TRBD1 call from TCRdb remains unchecked. The germline gives CDR1 MDHEN, CDR2 SYDVKM. The CDR3 has 16 amino acids. The chain's CDR3 is CASSLVGTRNTDTQYF.

Here the CDR3 reads CASSAASGAGANVLTF. J is TRBJ2-6 and V is TRBV6-4; the D call of TRBD1 rests on TCRdb alone, since no DNA is present to check it. Germline-derived CDR1 and CDR2 are MRHNA and SNTAGT. CDR3 length: 16 residues.

V gene TRBV27 combines with J gene TRBJ2-3; checking the TCRdb D call of TRBD2 is not possible without DNA. The germline gives CDR1 MNHEY, CDR2 SMNVEV (reference sequence). This CDR3 comprises 16 residues. The CDR3 here is CASSLTSGTSTDTQYF.

The chain joins TRBV4-1 to TRBJ1-2. CDR1 MGHRA and CDR2 YSYEKL come from the germline V gene. The CDR3 extends over 15 amino acids. The CDR3 region is CASSQIIGGEAGYTF.

The rearrangement links TRBV4-1 to TRBJ2-7; TCRdb indicates TRBD1, and absent DNA this call remains unverified. The CDR3 is 13 amino acids. The germline V gene encodes CDR1 MGHRA and CDR2 YSYEKL. CDR3 loop: CASSQIDRAPQYF.

This rearrangement joins TRBV29-1 to TRBJ2-3; TCRdb reports TRBD1, a call that lacks DNA to check it against. CDR1 SQVTM and CDR2 ANQGSEA come from the germline V gene. The CDR3 spans 14 residues. The CDR3 protein is CSVGVITETDTQYF.

The genes are TRBV5-6 and TRBJ2-5; TCRdb returns TRBD1, unconfirmable since there is no DNA. Germline CDR1 reads SGHDT; CDR2 reads YYEEEE. The length of the CDR3 is 17 residues. CDR3 protein: CASSLNGGPGYQETQYF. Together with reference TRBV5-6 and TRBJ2-5, the CDR3 gives the full variable domain: DAGVTQSPTHLIKTRGQQVTLRCSPKSGHDTVSWYQQALGQGPQFIFQYYEEEERQRGNFPDRFSGHQFPNYSSELNVNALLLGDSALYLCASSLNGGPGYQETQYFGPGTRLLVL.